Listed below are T cell receptor beta chains from one sample, sequenced in a study of T cell repertoires in cytomegalovirus infection. TCRdb re-derived calls from the reads in MiXCR, one entry per CDR3 protein. The top ten clones hold under 5.5% of a sample with approximately 76,000 distinct CDR3 sequences, 3.7% of them seen once. Sequencing input: PBMCs. The receptor source for this set is a human donor in good health (CMV status not recorded). Some clones in this sample may be carry-over from other donors' samples. CDR3s include the opening cysteine and the closing phenylalanine or tryptophan. The D gene is left open where the match is weak. Where a row states a size, it is once, few, many or the class of an expanded clone; other rows omit it.

J gene	V gene	clone size	D gene	CDR3 DNA	CDR3 protein
TRBJ1-3	TRBV10-3	.	.	TGTGCCATCAGCCCAGAAGGGCTTCCTGGAAACACCATATATTTT	CAISPEGLPGNTIYF
TRBJ1-5	TRBV7-2	many	.	TGTGCCAGCAGCCTAACAGGGTGGGGGCAGCCCCAGCATTTT	CASSLTGWGQPQHF
TRBJ1-6	TRBV7-8	many	.	TGTGCCAGCAGCTTGACGTCGAGGGATAATTCACCCCTCCACTTT	CASSLTSRDNSPLHF
TRBJ2-3	TRBV3-1	many	TRBD2	TGTGCCAGCAGCCAAGATCAGCGGGGGGCCACAGATACGCAGTATTTT	CASSQDQRGATDTQYF
TRBJ1-6	TRBV19	many	.	TGTGCCAGTAGTCCAAAGTGGTTAGGGTCTTCACCCCTCCACTTT	CASSPKWLGSSPLHF
TRBJ2-5	TRBV29-1	many	.	TGCAGCGTAGGGCAAGAGACCCAGTACTTC	CSVGQETQYF
TRBJ1-2	TRBV10-3	many	.	TGTGCCATCAGTCCCCGACAGGACTATGGCTACACCTTC	CAISPRQDYGYTF
TRBJ1-2	TRBV7-2	many	.	TGTGCCAGCAGCCTGGATACAGGGTTCAGCTATGGCTACACCTTC	CASSLDTGFSYGYTF
TRBJ2-3	TRBV6-6	many	.	TGTGCCAGCAGTTACTCATATTCAGATACGCAGTATTTT	CASSYSYSDTQYF
TRBJ1-6	TRBV3-1	many	.	TGTGCCAGCAGCCACCGGAGGGGGGGACTGAGCTCCTATAATTCACCCCTCCACTTT	CASSHRRGGLSSYNSPLHF
TRBJ2-3	TRBV27	many	.	TGTGCCAGCAGTCCGCGGGGACGGGGAGATACGCAGTATTTT	CASSPRGRGDTQYF
TRBJ2-1	TRBV5-6	many	TRBD1	TGTGCCAGCAGCTTGGCCCAGACAGGGAGTGAGCAGTTCTTC	CASSLAQTGSEQFF
TRBJ1-1	TRBV4-2	many	TRBD1	TGTGCCAGCAGGGACAGGGGTGCTGAAGCTTTCTTT	CASRDRGAEAFF
TRBJ2-7	TRBV6-1	many	.	TGTGCCAGCAGTGAGCAGGGGGGACCCTACGAGCAGTACTTC	CASSEQGGPYEQYF
TRBJ1-6	TRBV28	many	.	TGTGCCAGCAATGGGCGAACCTATAATTCACCCCTCCACTTT	CASNGRTYNSPLHF
TRBJ2-3	TRBV12-3/TRBV12-4	many	.	TGTGCCAGCAGTTTTCAGTGGACAGATACGCAGTATTTT	CASSFQWTDTQYF
TRBJ1-1	TRBV20-1	many	TRBD1	TGCAGTGCTCCCCCGGGGACAGGGAGCACTGAAGCTTTCTTT	CSAPPGTGSTEAFF
TRBJ2-5	TRBV28	many	.	TGTGCCAGCAGTTCTCTCGACAGAATGGAAGAGACCCAGTACTTC	CASSSLDRMEETQYF
TRBJ2-5	TRBV5-4	many	.	TGTGCCAGCAGCATAAGATACAGGGAAGAGACCCAGTACTTC	CASSIRYREETQYF
TRBJ1-4	TRBV7-2	medium-sized	.	TGTGCCAGCAGCTTACAATCCGGGAATGAAAAACTGTTTTTT	CASSLQSGNEKLFF
TRBJ1-6	TRBV4-2	many	.	TGTGCCAGCAGCCAGACACGGGACCTAGGGGGACCCCTCCACTTT	CASSQTRDLGGPLHF
TRBJ1-1	TRBV12-3/TRBV12-4	many	.	TGTGCCAGCAGTTTACGGGGTAGGCTCTCTGAAGCTTTCTTT	CASSLRGRLSEAFF
TRBJ1-5	TRBV27	many	TRBD1	TGTGCCAGCAGGCCAGGGACAGCTGCCTATAGCAATCAGCCCCAGCATTTT	CASRPGTAAYSNQPQHF
TRBJ2-5	TRBV5-4	many	.	TGTGCCAGCAGCTTAGGGTCAGTAGGGGACCAAGAGACCCAGTACTTC	CASSLGSVGDQETQYF
TRBJ1-2	TRBV27	many	.	TGTGCCAGCGGGCCCGGACTGGGCGGCTACACCTTC	CASGPGLGGYTF
TRBJ1-1	TRBV7-2	many	.	TGTGCCAGCAGGCAAAATTTCATGAACACTGAAGCTTTCTTT	CASRQNFMNTEAFF
TRBJ2-7	TRBV29-1	many	TRBD2	TGCAGCGTGCTAAGTCCGTCGGGAGGCGAGCAGTACTTC	CSVLSPSGGEQYF
TRBJ1-4	TRBV7-2	many	.	TGTGCCAGCAGCTCCAGTCTTAATGAAAAACTGTTTTTT	CASSSSLNEKLFF
TRBJ2-3	TRBV12-3/TRBV12-4	many	TRBD2	TGTGCCAGCAGCCGCTTAGCGGGGGGCCTTATCACAGATACGCAGTATTTT	CASSRLAGGLITDTQYF
TRBJ1-1	TRBV7-6	medium-sized	.	TGTGCCAGCAGCGATACCGGGAGGATCACTGAAGCTTTCTTT	CASSDTGRITEAFF
TRBJ2-7	TRBV7-8	many	.	TGTGCCAGCAGCTGGAGGGATTCCGAGCAGTACTTC	CASSWRDSEQYF
TRBJ2-4	TRBV7-2	many	.	TGTGCCAGCAGCTTACAGTCGGGTTGGGGGATAAACATTCAGTACTTC	CASSLQSGWGINIQYF
TRBJ1-5	TRBV7-2	many	.	TGTGCCAGCAGCTTAGAGGTCAGGGGTGGTCAGCCCCAGCATTTT	CASSLEVRGGQPQHF
TRBJ1-6	TRBV10-3	many	.	TGTGCCGCCGCCGCGGGGACCTATAATTCACCCCTCCACTTT	CAAAAGTYNSPLHF
TRBJ2-7	TRBV6-5	many	TRBD1	TGTGCCAGCGGAATTGCGGGACAGGGAATCTACGAGCAGTACTTC	CASGIAGQGIYEQYF
TRBJ2-2	TRBV6-1	many	.	TGTGCCAGCAGTTGGTCCGACCCGAACACCGGGGAGCTGTTTTTT	CASSWSDPNTGELFF
TRBJ2-7	TRBV4-3	many	.	TGCGCCAGCAGCCAAGAGGGGGGACACTACGAGCAGTACTTC	CASSQEGGHYEQYF
TRBJ2-5	TRBV19	.	TRBD1	TGTGCCAGTAGTATATCCCCGACAGGGCTAGAGAACCAGTATTTC	CASSISPTGLENQYF
TRBJ1-1	TRBV28	many	.	TGTGCCAGCAGTTTATTTGGTAAGAGCCACACTGAAGCTTTCTTT	CASSLFGKSHTEAFF
TRBJ1-5	TRBV6-2/TRBV6-3	many	TRBD1	TGTGCCAGCAGAAGCAGGGGGCCCTATCAGCCCCAGCATTTT	CASRSRGPYQPQHF
TRBJ1-5	TRBV19	many	TRBD1	TGTGCCAGTAGTATAGTCGGACAGGTGAGCAATCAGCCCCAGCATTTT	CASSIVGQVSNQPQHF
TRBJ1-2	TRBV6-6	many	.	TGTGCCAGCAGTTTCGACGGATCCGAACTGTCTAACTATGGCTACACCTTC	CASSFDGSELSNYGYTF
TRBJ2-1	TRBV11-2	many	.	TGTGCCAGCAGCTTGGGGGCCGGGGAACAGTTCTTC	CASSLGAGEQFF
TRBJ2-1	TRBV7-6	.	TRBD2	TGTGCCAGCAGCTTAGGTCGGGGGGGGAATGAGAAGCTCTTC	CASSLGRGGNEKLF
TRBJ1-1	TRBV20-1	many	.	TGCAGTGCTAGTTATTTCACTGAAGCTTTCTTT	CSASYFTEAFF
TRBJ2-1	TRBV19	many	.	TGTGCCAGTAGTATCCATGGGTCGGGATGGACCAATGAGCAGTTCTTC	CASSIHGSGWTNEQFF
TRBJ2-3	TRBV5-4	many	TRBD1	TGTGCCAGCAGCGCGGTCGACAGGGCGGATACGCAGTATTTT	CASSAVDRADTQYF
TRBJ2-3	TRBV5-1	many	TRBD2	TGCGCCAGCAGCTACGGACTAGCGGGGGGGCTTGGAGATACGCAGTATTTT	CASSYGLAGGLGDTQYF
TRBJ1-2	TRBV19	many	.	TGTGCCAGTAGTACGGGACAACAGAACTATGGCTACACCTTC	CASSTGQQNYGYTF
TRBJ2-3	TRBV5-4	many	.	TGTGCCAGCAGCTTGCAGGACTCCACAGATACGCAGTATTTT	CASSLQDSTDTQYF
TRBJ1-4	TRBV4-3	many	.	TGCGCCAGCAGCCAAGGGGGCATAATTGAAAAACTGTTTTTT	CASSQGGIIEKLFF
TRBJ1-1	TRBV10-3	many	.	TGTGCCATCAGTGAGTCACCGAACACTGAAGCTTTCTTT	CAISESPNTEAFF
TRBJ2-3	TRBV30	many	.	TGTGCCGGTGTGACAGGAAGCTCCACAGATACGCAGTATTTT	CAGVTGSSTDTQYF
TRBJ1-1	TRBV6-1	many	.	TGTGCCAGCAGTCCCTGGAGGACGGGGAACACTGAAGCTTTCTTT	CASSPWRTGNTEAFF
TRBJ2-1	TRBV4-3	many	TRBD1	TGCGCCAGCAGCCAGTACAGCAGGGGGAATGAGCAGTTCTTC	CASSQYSRGNEQFF